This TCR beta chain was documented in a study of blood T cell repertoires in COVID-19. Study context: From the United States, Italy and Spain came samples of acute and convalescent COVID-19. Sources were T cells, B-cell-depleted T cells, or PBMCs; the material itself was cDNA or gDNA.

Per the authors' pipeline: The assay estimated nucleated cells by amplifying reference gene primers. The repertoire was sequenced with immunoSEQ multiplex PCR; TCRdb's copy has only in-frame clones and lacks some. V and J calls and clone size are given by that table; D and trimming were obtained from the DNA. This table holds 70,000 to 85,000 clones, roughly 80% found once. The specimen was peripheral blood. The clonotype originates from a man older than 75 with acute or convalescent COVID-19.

The CDR3 reads CASRAGGNTGELFF. Written as DNA, the CDR3 is TGTGCCAGCAGAGCGGGGGGCAACACCGGGGAGCTGTTTTTT. The chain is built from TRBV11-2 and TRBJ2-2; 9 positions match TRBD2. This CDR3 contains 14 residues. Unmatched junction bases numbered 1, after V lost 6 bases and J lost 2 bases. From germline, CDR1 is SGHAT and CDR2 FQNNGV.